This TCR beta chain was identified in a study of blood T cell repertoires in COVID-19. As for the study in general: Italy, Spain and the United States were the sources of the convalescent and acute COVID-19 samples.

Source study methods: Using reference gene primer amplification, nucleated cell counts were estimated. Clones were sequenced by immunoSEQ multiplex PCR, and TCRdb holds only the in-frame ones, with some missing. The V and J calls and clone size were taken over from that table, and D and trimming were inferred from the DNA. The table has a few hundred thousand clones, roughly 86% seen once. Germline V CDR1 and CDR2: SNHLY, FYNNEI. V lost 5 bases and J 7 bases, leaving 9 bases between the germline ends. The CDR3 has 13 residues. The source of this sequence is a human donor in a cohort sampled during active COVID-19. The gene calls are TRBV2 and TRBJ1-6; D is ambiguous. Specimen: peripheral blood. The CDR3 spells CASSPEGNSPLHF. The CDR3 coding sequence is TGTGCCAGCAGTCCCGAGGGAAATTCACCCCTCCACTTT.